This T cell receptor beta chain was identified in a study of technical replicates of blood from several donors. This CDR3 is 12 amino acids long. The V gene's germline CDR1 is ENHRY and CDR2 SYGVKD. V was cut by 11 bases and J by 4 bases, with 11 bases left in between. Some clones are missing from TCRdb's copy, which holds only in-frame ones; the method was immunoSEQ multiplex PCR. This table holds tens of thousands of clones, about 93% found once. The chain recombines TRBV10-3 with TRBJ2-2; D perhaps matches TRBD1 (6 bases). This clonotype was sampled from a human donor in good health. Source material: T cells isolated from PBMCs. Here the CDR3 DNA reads TGTGCCGCAAAACAGGGCACCGGGGAGCTGTTTTTT. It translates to CAAKQGTGELFF.